The 12 T cell receptor beta chains listed next were all sequenced from one sample in a study of blood T cell repertoires in COVID-19. This table comes from immunoSEQ multiplex PCR, and its TCRdb copy is limited to in-frame clones, with some not included. This table holds just under 150,000 clones, roughly 90% found once. The sample consisted of peripheral blood. Receptors originate from a human donor in a cohort sampled during active COVID-19.

V usage is TRBV2 and J usage is TRBJ2-1; TRBD1 is a possible D gene (5 bases). The V end was cut by 6 bases, the J end by 4 bases, with 10 bases between. CDR1 and CDR2 (germline): SNHLY, FYNNEI. This CDR3 contains 13 residues. In nucleotides, the CDR3 is TGTGCCAGCAGGTCCACAGGATACAATGAGCAGTTCTTC. Protein: CASRSTGYNEQFF.

The chain employs TRBV7-2 and TRBJ2-3; possibly TRBD2 for D (5 bases). The CDR3 extends over 15 amino acids. V was cut by 5 bases and J by 2 bases, with 14 bases left in between. Germline loops: CDR1 SGHTA, CDR2 FQGNSA. The CDR3 is CASSPMGGYTDTQYF. The CDR3 nucleotides read TGTGCCAGCAGCCCCATGGGCGGGTACACAGATACGCAGTATTTT.

The V gene is TRBV5-4, the J gene TRBJ2-7; TRBD2 matches 10 bases. CDR1 and CDR2 from the germline V gene are SGHNT and YYREEE (reference sequence). The V gene end was trimmed by 0 bases and the J gene end by 12 bases; junction bases not matched to a gene: 9. The CDR3 length is 14 residues. CDR3 sequence reads: CASSLGSSGGVPYF. The CDR3 DNA is TGTGCCAGCAGCTTGGGTTCTAGCGGGGGTGTCCCGTACTTC.

V usage is TRBV7-9 and J usage is TRBJ2-7, with D unresolved. V was clipped by 5 bases and J by 4 bases, with 6 bases between them. Germline values: CDR1 SEHNR, CDR2 FQNEAQ (reference sequence). This CDR3 region has 11 residues. For the CDR3, the DNA is TGTGCCAGCAGCGTCGGGTACGAGCAGTACTTC. It translates to CASSVGYEQYF.

The chain recombines TRBV5-1 with TRBJ2-5, with TRBD1 as a possible D gene (5 bases). Germline V lookup: CDR1 SGHRS, CDR2 YFSETQ. V was cut by 7 bases and J by 2 bases, with 18 bases left in between. The CDR3 totals 15 residues. The CDR3 DNA reads as TGCGCCAGCGCTTCAGGGCTTACACGTCAAGAGACCCAGTACTTC. Its translation: CASASGLTRQETQYF.

The chain employs TRBV7-2 and TRBJ2-7, with 9 positions matching TRBD1. V lost 5 bases, J lost 1 base, and 3 bases stayed unmatched. This CDR3 contains 14 residues. Germline CDR1 is SGHTA and CDR2 is FQGNSA. CDR3 protein: CASSQDRGSYEQYF. Here the CDR3 DNA reads TGTGCCAGCAGCCAGGACAGGGGTTCCTACGAGCAGTACTTC.

This chain uses TRBV4-3 with TRBJ1-3, with 9 bases that match TRBD1. From germline, CDR1 is LGHNA and CDR2 YSLEER. V shed 3 bases, J shed 5 bases, and the junction held 8 bases outside the gene matches. The CDR3 extends over 16 amino acids. Here the CDR3 reads CASSHELQGARNTIYF. The CDR3 DNA follows: TGCGCCAGCAGCCACGAACTACAGGGGGCTAGAAACACCATATATTTT.

The rearrangement joins TRBV27 to TRBJ1-1; 8 nucleotides agree with TRBD1. The CDR3 loop spans 14 amino acids. V was clipped by 5 bases and J by 1 base; unmatched bases: 3. The germline CDR1 and CDR2 sequences are MNHEY and SMNVEV (reference sequence). The CDR3 here is CASSRTGRNTEAFF. In nucleotides, the CDR3 is TGTGCCAGCAGTCGGACAGGGAGGAACACTGAAGCTTTCTTT.

The gene calls are TRBV27 and TRBJ1-6; D may be TRBD1 (5 bases). V shed 8 bases and J shed 2 bases, with 16 bases lying between them. Germline CDR1 and CDR2: MNHEY and SMNVEV (reference sequence). This CDR3 contains 16 residues. The CDR3: CASRPGGEPYNSPLHF. The CDR3 nucleotides read TGTGCCAGCCGACCGGGGGGTGAGCCCTATAATTCACCCCTCCACTTT.

The chain recombines TRBV30 with TRBJ2-1, with a tentative D call TRBD2 (6 bases). This CDR3 is built from 11 residues. Trimming cost V 5 bases and J 8 bases, with 10 bases left between them. The germline gives CDR1 GTSNPN, CDR2 SVGIG (reference sequence). The DNA of the CDR3 is TGTGCCTGGTGGGGGGATCATGAGCAGTTCTTC. Translated: CAWWGDHEQFF. Full variable domain (remainder filled in from reference TRBV30 and TRBJ2-1): SQTIHQWPATLVQPVGSPLSLECTVEGTSNPNLYWYRQAAGRGLQLLFYSVGIGQISSEVPQNLSASRPQDRQFILSSKKLLLSDSGFYLCAWWGDHEQFFGPGTRLTVL.

CDR3 sequence reads: CASRAGLQGTGELFF. CDR3 DNA sequence: TGCGCCAGCAGGGCGGGCCTACAGGGCACCGGGGAGCTGTTTTTT. The V gene is TRBV4-1, the J gene TRBJ2-2, with a tentative D call TRBD1 (6 bases). The germline V and J ends were trimmed by 6 bases and 4 bases, with 15 bases remaining between them. The CDR3 has 15 amino acids. CDR1 is MGHRA, CDR2 YSYEKL, per germline.

This clone appeared a single time. V is TRBV2 and J is TRBJ2-1; 11 positions agree with TRBD2. Germline V lookup: CDR1 SNHLY, CDR2 FYNNEI. This CDR3 is built from 15 residues. The V segment lost 3 bases and the J segment 7 bases; nucleotides outside the gene matches: 5. The CDR3 DNA sequence: TGTGCCAGCAGTGACCCGGGACTAGCGGCTAATGAGCAGTTCTTC. This sequence encodes CASSDPGLAANEQFF.